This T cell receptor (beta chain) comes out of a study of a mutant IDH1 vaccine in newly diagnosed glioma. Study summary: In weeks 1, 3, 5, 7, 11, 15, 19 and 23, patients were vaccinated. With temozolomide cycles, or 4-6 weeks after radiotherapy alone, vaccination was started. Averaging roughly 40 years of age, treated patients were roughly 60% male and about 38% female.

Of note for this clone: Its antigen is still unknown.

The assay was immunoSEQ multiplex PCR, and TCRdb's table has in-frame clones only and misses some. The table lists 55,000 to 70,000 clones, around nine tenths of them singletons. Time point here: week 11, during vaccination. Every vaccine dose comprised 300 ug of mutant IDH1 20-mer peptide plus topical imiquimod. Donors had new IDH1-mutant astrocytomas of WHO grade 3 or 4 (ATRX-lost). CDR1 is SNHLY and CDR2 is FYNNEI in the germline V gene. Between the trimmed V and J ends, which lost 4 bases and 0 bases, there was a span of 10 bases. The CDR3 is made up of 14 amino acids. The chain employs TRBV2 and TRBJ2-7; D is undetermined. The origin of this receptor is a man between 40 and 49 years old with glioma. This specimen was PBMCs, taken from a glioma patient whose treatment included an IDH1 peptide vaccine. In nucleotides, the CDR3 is TGTGCCAGCAGTGCCCTGACCAGCTCCTACGAGCAGTACTTC. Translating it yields CASSALTSSYEQYF. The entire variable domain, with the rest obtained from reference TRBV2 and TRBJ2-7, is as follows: EPEVTQTPSHQVTQMGQEVILRCVPISNHLYFYWYRQILGQKVEFLVSFYNNEISEKSEIFDDQFSVERPDGSNFTLKIRSTKLEDSAMYFCASSALTSSYEQYFGPGTRLTVT.